A selection of T cell receptor beta chains follows, all from one sample in a study of glioma-infiltrating T cells. TCRdb re-derived calls from the multiplex PCR reads in MiXCR, one entry per CDR3 protein. The sample has about 410,000 distinct CDR3 sequences; about 40% are singletons. Sequencing used glioma tissue, nonneoplastic brain tissue, or PBMCs (not recorded which). Every receptor here comes from a human donor with low-grade glioma or glioblastoma, undergoing nonglioma brain surgery, or in good health (not recorded which). Both conserved end residues are part of each CDR3. A D gene is named only where the DNA matches it firmly. The listing skips clone size in some rows; elsewhere it reads once, few, many or a size class.

TRBJ1-6 | NA | NA | TRBV20-1 | CSASGEYNSPLHF | TGCAGTGCTAGTGGGGAGTATAATTCACCCCTCCACTTT
TRBJ1-1 | NA | NA | TRBV2 | CASSVTAHNTEAFF | TGTGCCAGCAGTGTGACAGCGCACAACACTGAAGCTTTCTTT
TRBJ2-7 | TRBD2 | NA | TRBV7-2 | CASSLGWDSGYEQYF | TGTGCCAGCAGCTTAGGTTGGGATAGCGGGTACGAGCAGTACTTC
TRBJ1-1 | TRBD1 | NA | TRBV5-1 | CASRRLTGDTEAFF | TGCGCCAGCAGACGACTTACAGGGGACACTGAAGCTTTCTTT
TRBJ2-2 | TRBD2 | NA | TRBV29-1 | CSVAPASGEGTGELFF | TGCAGCGTTGCCCCAGCTAGCGGGGAAGGAACCGGGGAGCTGTTTTTT
TRBJ1-1 | NA | many | TRBV6-1 | CASSPRDNTEAFF | TGTGCCAGCAGTCCCAGAGACAACACTGAAGCTTTCTTT
TRBJ2-1 | TRBD2 | NA | TRBV19 | CASSIAPKLAGAFWEGEQFF | TGTGCCAGTAGTATAGCCCCTAAGCTAGCGGGAGCTTTCTGGGAAGGTGAGCAGTTCTTC
TRBJ2-5 | TRBD1 | NA | TRBV20-1 | CSASVSGTGRWRTQYF | TGCAGTGCTAGCGTATCCGGGACAGGGAGGTGGAGGACCCAGTACTTC
TRBJ1-3 | NA | NA | TRBV15 | CATSRGGMGNTIYF | TGTGCCACCAGCAGAGGTGGTATGGGAAACACCATATATTTT
TRBJ1-3 | NA | many | TRBV20-1 | CSASSREDGNTIYF | TGCAGTGCTAGTTCCAGGGAAGATGGAAACACCATATATTTT
TRBJ1-2 | NA | few | TRBV20-1 | CSARGSLAGGYTF | TGCAGTGCTAGGGGTTCCTTGGCAGGGGGCTACACCTTC
TRBJ2-1 | NA | NA | TRBV7-2 | CASTELGQVSYNEQFF | TGTGCCAGCACCGAATTGGGGCAGGTTAGCTACAATGAGCAGTTCTTC
TRBJ1-4 | NA | NA | TRBV15 | CATSRPYSRANEKLYF | TGTGCCACCAGCAGACCCTACAGTAGAGCTAATGAAAAACTGTATTTT
TRBJ2-2 | NA | few | TRBV6-1 | CASKVNTGELFF | TGTGCCAGCAAGGTGAACACCGGGGAGCTGTTTTTT
TRBJ2-7 | NA | NA | TRBV14 | CASTQEMGEQYF | TGTGCCAGCACCCAAGAAATGGGAGAGCAGTACTTC
TRBJ2-3 | NA | NA | TRBV7-3 | CASSWTVPSTDTQYF | TGTGCCAGCAGCTGGACAGTCCCTAGCACAGATACGCAGTATTTT
TRBJ2-2 | NA | NA | TRBV5-5 | CASSPGTAYGELFF | TGTGCCAGCAGCCCCGGGACTGCGTACGGGGAGCTGTTTTTT
TRBJ2-3 | TRBD2 | NA | TRBV7-2 | CASSPFGLAGVGTDTQYF | TGTGCCAGCAGCCCGTTCGGACTAGCGGGAGTCGGGACAGATACGCAGTATTTT
TRBJ2-1 | NA | many | TRBV6-1 | CASTGTPSSYNEQFF | TGTGCCAGCACCGGGACACCGAGCTCCTACAATGAGCAGTTCTTC
TRBJ2-3 | TRBD2 | few | TRBV6-1 | CASSTGTSGGDTQYF | TGTGCCAGCAGTACCGGGACTAGCGGGGGAGATACGCAGTATTTT
TRBJ2-7 | NA | NA | TRBV28 | CASGLGQSYEQYF | TGTGCCAGCGGTTTAGGACAAAGCTACGAGCAGTACTTC
TRBJ1-6 | TRBD1 | NA | TRBV12-3/TRBV12-4 | CASSLGQRNSPLHF | TGTGCCAGCAGTTTGGGACAGAGGAATTCACCCCTCCACTTT